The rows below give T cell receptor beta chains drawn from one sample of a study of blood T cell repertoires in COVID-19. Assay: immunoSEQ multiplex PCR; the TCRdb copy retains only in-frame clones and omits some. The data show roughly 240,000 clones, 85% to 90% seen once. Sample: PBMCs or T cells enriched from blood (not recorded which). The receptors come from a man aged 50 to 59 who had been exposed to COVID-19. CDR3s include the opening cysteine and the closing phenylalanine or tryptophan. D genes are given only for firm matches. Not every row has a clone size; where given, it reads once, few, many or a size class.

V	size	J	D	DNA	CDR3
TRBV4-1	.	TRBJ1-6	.	TGCGCCAGCAGCCACAACCACAGGGTAGATAATTCACCCCTCCACTTT	CASSHNHRVDNSPLHF
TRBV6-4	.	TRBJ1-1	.	TGTGCCAGCAGTGAGTCCAGGGCCACTGAAGCTTTCTTT	CASSESRATEAFF
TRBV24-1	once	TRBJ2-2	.	TGTGCCACCAGTGATTTCTGGACAGCATCGAACACCGGGGAGCTGTTTTTT	CATSDFWTASNTGELFF
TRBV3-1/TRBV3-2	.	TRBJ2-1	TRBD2	TGTGCCAGCACCCAGGGACTAGCCCGCCGCAATGAGCAGTTCTTC	CASTQGLARRNEQFF
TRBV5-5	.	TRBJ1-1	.	TGTGCCAGCAGCTTGCAGGGGATAGCTGAAGCTTTCTTT	CASSLQGIAEAFF
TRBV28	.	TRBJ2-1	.	TGTGCCAGCAGTTTGGCTCCGAGGTGGACAGCCTACAATGAGCAGTTCTTC	CASSLAPRWTAYNEQFF
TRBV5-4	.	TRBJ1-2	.	TGTGCCAGCAGCTTGGACACGGGACATAACTATGGCTACACCTTC	CASSLDTGHNYGYTF
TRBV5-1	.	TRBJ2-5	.	TGCGCCAGCAGCTTGGGTTTGTTTGGACAACAAGAGACCCAGTACTTC	CASSLGLFGQQETQYF
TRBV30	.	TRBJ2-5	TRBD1	TGTGCCTGGAGCTACAGGGGGCGTAGGGGGACCCAGTACTTC	CAWSYRGRRGTQYF
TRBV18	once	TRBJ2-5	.	TGTGCCAGCTCAACGACAGTACAAGAGACCCAGTACTTC	CASSTTVQETQYF
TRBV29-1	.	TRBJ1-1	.	TGCAGCGTTGAAGCCAGGGCGGCTGAAGCTTTCTTT	CSVEARAAEAFF
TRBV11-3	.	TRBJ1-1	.	TGTGCCAGCAGCTTAGTCGGGGGTCCGAACACTGAAGCTTTCTTT	CASSLVGGPNTEAFF
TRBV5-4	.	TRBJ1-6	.	TGTGCCAGCAGCCCATCGACAGGAAACTATAATTCACCCCTCCACTTT	CASSPSTGNYNSPLHF
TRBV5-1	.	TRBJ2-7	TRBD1	TGCGCCAGCAGACAGGGGTTAGCCTACGAGCAGTACTTC	CASRQGLAYEQYF
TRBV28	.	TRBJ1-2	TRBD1	TGTGCCAGCAGTTTAACGGCAGGGGGGTTGTCCTATGGCTACACCTTC	CASSLTAGGLSYGYTF
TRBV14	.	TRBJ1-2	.	TGTGCCAGCAGCCACAGGCTTTACTATGGCTACACCTTC	CASSHRLYYGYTF
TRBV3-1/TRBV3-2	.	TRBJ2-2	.	TGTGCCAGCAGCCAATTGACCTTTGGGACTGCGAACACCGGGGAGCTGTTTTTT	CASSQLTFGTANTGELFF
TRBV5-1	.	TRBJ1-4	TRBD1	TGCGCCAGCAGCTACGGGACAGGGGTCGAAAAACTGTTTTTT	CASSYGTGVEKLFF
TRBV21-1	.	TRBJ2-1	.	TGTGCCAGCAGCAATCCAAGCGGGGGTCCCTACAATGAGCAGTTCTTC	CASSNPSGGPYNEQFF
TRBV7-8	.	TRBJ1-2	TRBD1	TGTGCCAGCAGCTTAGGGCGGGACAGCTCTAACTATGGCTACACCTTC	CASSLGRDSSNYGYTF
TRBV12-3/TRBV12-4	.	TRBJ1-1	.	TGTGCCAGCAGTTTAGTTACGGGAGAAGCTTTCTTT	CASSLVTGEAFF
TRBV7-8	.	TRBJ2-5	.	TGTGCCAGCAGCTTACTCCTAGGGGTCAGGGTAGAGACCCAGTACTTC	CASSLLLGVRVETQYF
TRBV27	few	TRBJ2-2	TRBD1	TGTGCCAGCAGTTTCGGGACAGCAACCGGGGAGCTGTTTTTT	CASSFGTATGELFF
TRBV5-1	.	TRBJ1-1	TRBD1	TGCGCCAGCAGTGGGGACAGGGGGCAGGCGCGCACTGAAGCTTTCTTT	CASSGDRGQARTEAFF
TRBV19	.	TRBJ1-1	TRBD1	TGTGCCAGTAGTTTAACAGGGGGCGGCACTGAAGCTTTCTTT	CASSLTGGGTEAFF